The clone carrying this T cell receptor beta chain was counted many times. These data come from a study of T cell repertoires in cytomegalovirus infection. For the study at large: Public TCR beta signatures indicated both CMV infection and matching HLA type.

A single record per CDR3 protein comes from TCRdb applying MiXCR to the reads. The sample has 230,000 or so distinct CDR3 sequences; about 15% are singletons. From germline, CDR1 is MNHNS and CDR2 SASEGT. The CDR3 totals 13 residues. V gave up 5 bases and J gave up 5 bases; unmatched junction bases: 5. The origin of this receptor is a human donor in good health (CMV status not recorded). Some clones in this sample may be carry-over from other donors' samples. Sequences were obtained from CD8+ T cells from PBMCs. The gene calls are TRBV6-1 and TRBJ1-1; 7 bases match TRBD1. The DNA of the CDR3 is TGTGCCAGCAGTAAAACAGGGGTGACTGAAGCTTTCTTT. Residues: CASSKTGVTEAFF.